The text below deals with one TCR beta chain. What it binds is not known. V shed 5 bases and J 5 bases; nucleotides not matched to a gene: 6. Germline V gene lookup returns CDR1 MNHEY and CDR2 SVGAGI. This CDR3 contains 13 residues. The source of the sample is a study of T cell responses to AZD1222 COVID-19 vaccine. The protocol was immunoSEQ multiplex PCR, while the TCRdb copy is restricted to in-frame clones and leaves out a portion. The sample lists approximately 140,000 clones, under 95% occurring once. Study-level points and caveats: Spike-wide vaccine-associated CD4 TCRs dominated at 160-218 and 743-854. Among AZD1222 vaccinees, only six were seropositive at baseline.

Sequencing used peripheral blood, obtained on day 0 of AZD1222 vaccination. The genes are TRBV6-5 and TRBJ2-7, with TRBD1 matching 7 bases. This clonotype was sampled from an adult in good health. Here the CDR3 reads CASSQTGSDEQYF. DNA of the CDR3: TGTGCCAGCAGTCAGACAGGGTCGGACGAGCAGTACTTC.